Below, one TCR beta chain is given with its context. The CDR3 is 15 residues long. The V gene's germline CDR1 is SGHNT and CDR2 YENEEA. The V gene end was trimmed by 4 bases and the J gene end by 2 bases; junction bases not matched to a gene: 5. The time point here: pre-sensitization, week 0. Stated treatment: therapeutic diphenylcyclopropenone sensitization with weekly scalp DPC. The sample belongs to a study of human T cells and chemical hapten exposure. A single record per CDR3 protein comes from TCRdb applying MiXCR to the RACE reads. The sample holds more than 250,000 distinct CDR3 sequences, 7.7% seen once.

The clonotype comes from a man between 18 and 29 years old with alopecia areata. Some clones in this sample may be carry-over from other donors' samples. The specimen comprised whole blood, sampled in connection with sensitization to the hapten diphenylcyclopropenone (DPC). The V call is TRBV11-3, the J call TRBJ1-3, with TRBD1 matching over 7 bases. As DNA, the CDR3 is TGTGCCAGCAGCTCACACACAGGGGCTGGAAACACCATATATTTT. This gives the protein CASSSHTGAGNTIYF.